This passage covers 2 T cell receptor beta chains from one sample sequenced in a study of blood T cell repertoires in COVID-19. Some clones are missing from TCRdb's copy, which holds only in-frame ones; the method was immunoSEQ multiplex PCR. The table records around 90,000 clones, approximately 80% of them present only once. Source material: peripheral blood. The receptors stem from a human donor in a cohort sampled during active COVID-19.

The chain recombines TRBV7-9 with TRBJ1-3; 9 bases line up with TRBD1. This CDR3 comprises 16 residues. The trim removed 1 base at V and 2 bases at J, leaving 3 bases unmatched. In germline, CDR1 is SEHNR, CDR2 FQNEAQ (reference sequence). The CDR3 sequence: CASSLGTGETGNTIYF. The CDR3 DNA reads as TGTGCCAGCAGCTTAGGGACAGGGGAAACTGGAAACACCATATATTTT.

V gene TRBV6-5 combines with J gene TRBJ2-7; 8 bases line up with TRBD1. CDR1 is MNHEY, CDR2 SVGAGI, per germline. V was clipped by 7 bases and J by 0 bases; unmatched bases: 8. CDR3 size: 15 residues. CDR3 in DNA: TGTGCCAGCATTCCGGACAGGGCGAGCTCCTACGAGCAGTACTTC. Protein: CASIPDRASSYEQYF.